The 18 T cell receptor beta chains below all came from one sample that was sequenced in a study of cytomegalovirus exposure and HLA in healthy donors. The PCR made use of 60 Vbeta and 13 Jbeta primers. Clones were read by immunoSEQ multiplex PCR, and TCRdb kept only the in-frame ones, dropping some. Here the sample spans roughly 190,000 clones, around 86% being singletons. Source material: PBMCs. The receptors come from a woman between 18 and 29 years old in good health and CMV-seronegative.

This sequence joins TRBV18 and TRBJ1-1, with D perhaps matching TRBD1 (5 bases). The CDR3 runs 18 residues. Germline CDR1 and CDR2: KGHSH and LQKENI. The V end was cut by 6 bases, the J end by 1 base, with 24 bases between. This chain's CDR3 is CASSPTLTGVKPNTEAFF. The CDR3 DNA follows: TGTGCCAGCTCGCCGACCCTAACAGGAGTCAAACCGAACACTGAAGCTTTCTTT.

This chain uses TRBV2 with TRBJ2-7, with 14 nucleotides matching TRBD2. With 7 bases clipped from V and 4 bases from J, the junction kept 3 bases outside the gene matches. Germline values: CDR1 SNHLY, CDR2 FYNNEI. CDR3 length: 14 residues. As DNA, the CDR3 is TGTGCCAGCAACGGACTAGCGGGGGGTTACGAGCAGTACTTC. Translating it yields CASNGLAGGYEQYF.

Here the CDR3 DNA reads TGTGCCAGCGATGGGACAGATCCTAACTATGGCTACACCTTC. Protein product: CASDGTDPNYGYTF. The chain carries TRBV2 and TRBJ1-2; TRBD1 matches 7 bases. Germline trimming cut 8 bases from V and 0 bases from J; bases unmatched to any gene: 6. The CDR3 has 14 amino acids. Germline CDR1 SNHLY, CDR2 FYNNEI. The variable domain in full, completed from reference TRBV2 and TRBJ1-2, reads EPEVTQTPSHQVTQMGQEVILRCVPISNHLYFYWYRQILGQKVEFLVSFYNNEISEKSEIFDDQFSVERPDGSNFTLKIRSTKLEDSAMYFCASDGTDPNYGYTFGSGTRLTVV.

V gene TRBV4-2 combines with J gene TRBJ2-7, with 9 bases identical to TRBD2. The CDR3 covers 16 residues. From germline, CDR1 is LGHNA and CDR2 YNFKEQ. V was clipped by 0 bases and J by 7 bases; unmatched bases: 10. CDR3 loop: CASSQDLAGETREQYF. CDR3 in DNA: TGTGCCAGCAGCCAAGATTTAGCGGGAGAGACTAGGGAGCAGTACTTC.

CDR3 sequence: CASSDPWDRATEAFF. CDR3 coding DNA: TGTGCCAGCAGTGACCCCTGGGACAGGGCGACTGAAGCTTTCTTT. This sequence joins TRBV6-1 and TRBJ1-1; 9 nucleotides match TRBD1. CDR1 and CDR2 (germline): MNHNS, SASEGT. Losses at the gene ends were 3 bases for V and 5 bases for J; bases not matched to a gene: 7. The CDR3 sequence is 15 residues long.

The DNA of the CDR3 is TGTGCCAGCAGCGTAGCGGGAGGAAAATATGAGCAGTTCTTC. Translation: CASSVAGGKYEQFF. The rearrangement uses TRBV9 and TRBJ2-1; the match to TRBD2 covers 7 bases. Germline V gene sequence: CDR1 SGDLS, CDR2 YYNGEE. The CDR3 spans 14 residues. The trim removed 0 bases at V and 8 bases at J, leaving 5 bases unmatched.

The chain carries TRBV23-1 and TRBJ1-4; tentative D call: TRBD1 (5 bases). TRBV23-1 is flagged as an ORF with uncertain function. Trimming removed 3 bases at V and 0 bases at J, with 11 bases between. The CDR3 has 16 residues. The CDR3 is CASSHFRQPTNEKLFF. The CDR3 region has the DNA TGCGCCAGCAGTCATTTTAGACAGCCAACTAATGAAAAACTGTTTTTT.

The V gene is TRBV11-2, the J gene TRBJ1-2, with 10 bases matching TRBD1. The trim removed 4 bases at V and 6 bases at J, leaving 8 bases unmatched. The CDR3 loop spans 15 amino acids. Germline V gene sequence: CDR1 SGHAT, CDR2 FQNNGV. The CDR3 DNA reads as TGTGCCAGCAGCTACCCGGGACAGGGGCGTCATGGCTACACCTTC. This translates into CASSYPGQGRHGYTF.

This chain uses TRBV4-1 with TRBJ2-5, with 9 bases fitting TRBD2. Germline values: CDR1 MGHRA, CDR2 YSYEKL. Trimming took 4 bases from V and 0 from J; bases not matched to a gene: 6. The CDR3 loop spans 16 amino acids. The CDR3 loop reads CASSPFSGGDQETQYF. DNA for the CDR3: TGCGCCAGCAGCCCATTTAGCGGGGGCGACCAAGAGACCCAGTACTTC.

This rearrangement joins TRBV7-2 to TRBJ2-7, with 7 bases matching TRBD1. The germline gives CDR1 SGHTA, CDR2 FQGNSA. The CDR3 contains 14 residues. V trimming: 5 bases; J trimming: 5 bases; junction bases outside the gene matches: 9. The chain's CDR3 is CASSASTGVNEQYF. As DNA, the CDR3 is TGTGCCAGCAGCGCATCAACAGGGGTCAACGAGCAGTACTTC.

The chain carries TRBV5-1 and TRBJ1-4, with 7 bases matching TRBD1. Germline V lookup: CDR1 SGHRS, CDR2 YFSETQ. V lost 0 bases, J lost 5 bases, and 1 base stayed unmatched. There are 14 residues in the CDR3. The chain's CDR3 is CASSLGTGNEKLFF. CDR3 nucleotides: TGCGCCAGCAGCTTGGGGACAGGCAATGAAAAACTGTTTTTT. Combining the CDR3 with reference TRBV5-1 and TRBJ1-4 gives the whole variable domain KAGVTQTPRYLIKTRGQQVTLSCSPISGHRSVSWYQQTPGQGLQFLFEYFSETQRNKGNFPGRFSGRQFSNSRSEMNVSTLELGDSALYLCASSLGTGNEKLFFGSGTQLSVL.

V gene TRBV7-7 combines with J gene TRBJ1-1; TRBD1 agrees at 7 bases. Germline CDR1 is SSHAT and CDR2 is FNYEAQ (reference sequence). V shed 5 bases, J shed 8 bases, and the junction held 11 bases outside the gene matches. This CDR3 is built from 14 residues. The CDR3 DNA sequence: TGTGCCAGCAGCCCCCTTGAACCGACAGGGGAAGCTTTCTTT. Translated, it gives CASSPLEPTGEAFF.

The chain recombines TRBV5-6 with TRBJ2-3; 11 bases line up with TRBD1. The CDR3 extends over 15 amino acids. V lost 6 bases to trimming and J lost 2 bases; unmatched junction nucleotides: 5. CDR1 is SGHDT and CDR2 is YYEEEE in the germline V gene. The CDR3 DNA follows: TGTGCCAGCAACCGGGACAGGGGGTTCACAGATACGCAGTATTTT. This gives the protein CASNRDRGFTDTQYF.

J is TRBJ2-1 and V is TRBV6-5, with D possibly TRBD2 on 6 matching bases. The germline V and J ends were trimmed by 2 bases and 4 bases, with 15 bases remaining between them. This CDR3 has 16 amino acids. Germline CDR1 is MNHEY and CDR2 is SVGAGI. CDR3 sequence reads: CASSYRPELAYNEQFF. CDR3 bases: TGTGCCAGCAGTTACCGGCCTGAACTAGCATACAATGAGCAGTTCTTC.

The V call is TRBV7-9, the J call TRBJ1-2, with D perhaps TRBD1 (5 bases). In germline, CDR1 is SEHNR, CDR2 FQNEAQ (reference sequence). Trimming took off 5 bases at V and 0 bases at J, with 10 bases between the two ends. This CDR3 has 14 amino acids. The CDR3 DNA sequence: TGTGCCAGCAGCGTGACAGTACCTAACTATGGCTACACCTTC. Protein sequence: CASSVTVPNYGYTF. The full variable domain, rest sourced from reference TRBV7-9 and TRBJ1-2, is DTGVSQNPRHKITKRGQNVTFRCDPISEHNRLYWYRQTLGQGPEFLTYFQNEAQLEKSRLLSDRFSAERPKGSFSTLEIQRTEQGDSAMYLCASSVTVPNYGYTFGSGTRLTVV.

The chain carries TRBV11-2 and TRBJ2-5; D uncertain. Trimming shortened V by 5 bases and J by 5 bases, and 15 bases separated the two germline ends. The CDR3 contains 14 residues. CDR1 is SGHAT, CDR2 FQNNGV, per germline. The CDR3 here is CASSLRAGWETQYF. CDR3 in DNA: TGTGCCAGCAGCCTCCGCGCCGGGTGGGAGACCCAGTACTTC. The entire variable domain, with the rest obtained from reference TRBV11-2 and TRBJ2-5, is as follows: EAGVAQSPRYKIIEKRQSVAFWCNPISGHATLYWYQQILGQGPKLLIQFQNNGVVDDSQLPKDRFSAERLKGVDSTLKIQPAKLEDSAVYLCASSLRAGWETQYFGPGTRLLVL.

The rearrangement joins TRBV5-1 to TRBJ1-5; D is perhaps TRBD1 (5 bases). Germline CDR1 reads SGHRS; CDR2 reads YFSETQ. V lost 7 bases to trimming and J lost 1 base, with 15 bases between them. The CDR3 runs 15 residues. The CDR3 region is CASAAGEGSNQPQHF. The CDR3 nucleotides are TGCGCCAGCGCGGCGGGAGAGGGGAGCAATCAGCCCCAGCATTTT.

This sequence joins TRBV7-3 and TRBJ2-3; D ambiguous. The CDR3 length is 12 residues. From germline, CDR1 is SGHTA and CDR2 FQGTGA. The V end was cut by 9 bases, the J end by 0 bases, with 7 bases between. The DNA for the CDR3 is TGTGCCAGTTCTCAGAGCACAGATACGCAGTATTTT. Residues: CASSQSTDTQYF.